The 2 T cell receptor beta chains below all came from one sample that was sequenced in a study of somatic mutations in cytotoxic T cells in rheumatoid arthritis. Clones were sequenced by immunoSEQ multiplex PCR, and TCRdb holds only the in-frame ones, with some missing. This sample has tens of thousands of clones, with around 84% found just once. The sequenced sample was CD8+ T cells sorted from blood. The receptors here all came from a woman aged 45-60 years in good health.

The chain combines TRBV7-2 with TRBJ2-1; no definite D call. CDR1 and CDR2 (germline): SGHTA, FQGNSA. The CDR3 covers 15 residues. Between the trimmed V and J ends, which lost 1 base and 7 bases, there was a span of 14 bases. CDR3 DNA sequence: TGTGCCAGCAGCTTAGTTCACATCGTAGAGAATGAGCAGTTCTTC. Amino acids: CASSLVHIVENEQFF.

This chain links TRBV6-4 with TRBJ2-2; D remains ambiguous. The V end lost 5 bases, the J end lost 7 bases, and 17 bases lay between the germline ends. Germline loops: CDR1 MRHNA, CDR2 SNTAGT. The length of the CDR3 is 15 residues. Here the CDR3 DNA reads TGTGCCAGCAGTCCTTCTGGAGAAGGTAGCGGGGAGCTGTTTTTT. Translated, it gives CASSPSGEGSGELFF.